The clone carrying this T cell receptor (beta chain) was found many times. Its target is unknown. The entry originates in a study of T-cell memory formation after mild COVID-19. Study-wide results and limits: A second wave of clones peaked on day 37, and their SARS-CoV-2 specificity went unconfirmed.

Unmatched junction bases numbered 7, after V lost 7 bases and J lost 7 bases. The CDR3 is 13 amino acids. Germline loops: CDR1 SGHRS, CDR2 YFSETQ. TCRdb reprocessed the 5' RACE reads with MiXCR, giving one entry per CDR3 protein. This table holds around 340,000 distinct CDR3 sequences, 10% to 15% found once. Specimen: PBMCs or a T cell subset sorted from them (not recorded which). The V and J genes are TRBV5-1 and TRBJ2-1; 8 bases map to TRBD2. The source is a man aged 18 to 29 who had mild COVID-19 (a few samples of this study predate the infection). Cell type and time point are not known. CDR3 region: CASSAGVRNEQFF. For the CDR3, the DNA is TGCGCCAGCTCAGCGGGGGTGCGGAATGAGCAGTTCTTC.